The source of this T cell receptor beta chain is a study of naive CD8 T cells in extremely preterm neonates. Broader study findings: The authors flagged variable productive template counts in preterm samples.

The method was immunoSEQ multiplex PCR; TCRdb's version includes in-frame clones alone and lacks a portion of them. The sample yields 7,400 or so clones, approximately 98% seen once. The CDR3 totals 15 residues. V shed 5 bases, J shed 1 base, and the junction held 7 bases outside the gene matches. Germline-derived CDR1 and CDR2 are MNHEY and SMNVEV (reference sequence). Worth noting for this clone: Its antigen remains unidentified.

Cord blood came from elective full-term cesareans at about 35-41 weeks without labor or membrane rupture. Live Annexin V-negative naive CD3+CD8+CD45RA+CCR7+ T cells were sorted. Sequenced material: naive CD8+ T cells from cord blood. This receptor was obtained from a newborn in good health. J is TRBJ2-7 and V is TRBV27; TRBD1 matches 8 bases. The CDR3 sequence is CASSIWTGRSYEQYF. In DNA form, the CDR3 reads TGTGCCAGCAGTATATGGACAGGGCGGTCCTACGAGCAGTACTTC.